The 25 T cell receptor beta chains below come from one sample, sequenced in a study of blood T cell repertoires in COVID-19. Method: immunoSEQ multiplex PCR; TCRdb's copy keeps in-frame clones and lacks some. Here the sample spans about 260,000 clones, 70% to 90% being singletons. The sequenced material came from peripheral blood. All receptors derive from an older woman with COVID-19, enrolled during active disease.

CDR3 bases: TGTGCCAGCTCATACAGGGATTACGAGCAGTACTTC. Its protein is CASSYRDYEQYF. This chain uses TRBV18 with TRBJ2-7, with D tentatively TRBD1 (6 bases). V was cut by 5 bases and J by 4 bases, with 9 bases left in between. Germline-derived CDR1 and CDR2 are KGHSH and LQKENI. The CDR3 consists of 12 residues.

The V gene is TRBV18, the J gene TRBJ1-4; 8 nucleotides align to TRBD1. Germline CDR1 KGHSH, CDR2 LQKENI. Trimming cost V 3 bases and J 2 bases; bases outside gene matches: 8. The CDR3 has 17 amino acids. CDR3 in amino acids: CASSPYRQGFTNEKLFF. The CDR3 region has the DNA TGTGCCAGCTCACCTTACCGACAGGGGTTCACTAATGAAAAACTGTTTTTT.

The chain recombines TRBV7-2 with TRBJ1-4; D unresolved. V lost 1 base and J lost 8, with 11 bases in between. CDR1 is SGHTA, CDR2 FQGNSA, per germline. CDR3 length: 14 amino acids. CDR3 bases: TGTGCCAGCAGCTTAGGCGGGGTGGGGGAAAAACTGTTTTTT. Encoded protein: CASSLGGVGEKLFF. Based on the CDR3 plus reference TRBV7-2 and TRBJ1-4, the full variable domain is GAGVSQSPSNKVTEKGKDVELRCDPISGHTALYWYRQSLGQGLEFLIYFQGNSAPDKSGLPSDRFSAERTGGSVSTLTIQRTQQEDSAVYLCASSLGGVGEKLFFGSGTQLSVL.

The V gene is TRBV7-2, the J gene TRBJ2-1; 8 nucleotides line up with TRBD1. The germline V gene has CDR1 SGHTA and CDR2 FQGNSA. The CDR3 covers 13 residues. V lost 3 bases, J lost 7 bases, and 2 bases stayed unmatched. CDR3 in DNA: TGTGCCAGCAGCTTCTACAGGGGGAATGAGCAGTTCTTC. Encoded protein: CASSFYRGNEQFF.

The V gene is TRBV5-4, the J gene TRBJ1-2, with D possibly TRBD1 on 6 matching bases. Germline V CDR1 and CDR2: SGHNT, YYREEE (reference sequence). The CDR3 length is 15 residues. V lost 2 bases, J lost 0 bases, and 11 bases lay in between. This chain's CDR3 is CASSLTGLANYGYTF. The CDR3 region has the DNA TGTGCCAGCAGCTTAACAGGGCTAGCTAACTATGGCTACACCTTC.

The CDR3 region is CASSLPNNEQFF. The CDR3, as DNA: TGTGCCAGCAGTTTGCCTAACAATGAGCAGTTCTTC. The chain uses TRBV27 and TRBJ2-1; D unclear. V was cut by 3 bases and J by 5 bases, with 5 bases left in between. CDR3 length: 12 amino acids. Germline CDR1 is MNHEY and CDR2 is SMNVEV (reference sequence).

The J gene is TRBJ2-3, the V gene TRBV28; TRBD1 aligns across 8 bases. V was pared by 4 bases and J by 4 bases, with 4 bases of the junction left unmatched. Germline CDR1 MDHEN, CDR2 SYDVKM. The CDR3 is made up of 14 amino acids. The CDR3 region is CASSSDRGSDTQYF. CDR3 DNA sequence: TGTGCCAGCAGTTCAGACAGGGGATCAGATACGCAGTATTTT.

The rearrangement uses TRBV5-8 and TRBJ1-6; D is undetermined. The V gene lost 3 bases and the J gene lost 9 bases, with 16 bases spanning the gap. Per germline, CDR1 SGHTS and CDR2 YDEGEE. There are 15 residues in the CDR3. Written as DNA, the CDR3 is TGTGCCAGCAGCTACCTTTTGGCGGGGAGTTCACCCCTCCACTTT. Its protein is CASSYLLAGSSPLHF. Based on the CDR3 plus reference TRBV5-8 and TRBJ1-6, the full variable domain is EAGVTQSPTHLIKTRGQQATLRCSPISGHTSVYWYQQALGLGLQFLLWYDEGEERNRGNFPPRFSGRQFPNYSSELNVNALELEDSALYLCASSYLLAGSSPLHFGNGTRLTVT.

The chain joins TRBV19 to TRBJ2-7; a weak D match, TRBD2 (5 bases). This CDR3 is built from 13 residues. Trimming took off 3 bases at V and 5 bases at J, with 11 bases between the two ends. Germline CDR1 LNHDA, CDR2 SQIVND (reference sequence). The CDR3 sequence: CASSMRVKDEQYF. The DNA for the CDR3 is TGTGCCAGTAGTATGAGGGTGAAGGACGAGCAGTACTTC.

This chain links TRBV28 with TRBJ1-2; D unclear. CDR1 MDHEN and CDR2 SYDVKM come from the germline V gene. This CDR3 region has 12 residues. The V and J ends lost 8 bases and 5 bases respectively, with 12 bases between them. The CDR3 DNA follows: TGTGCCAGCCAAAACACCTTTTATGGCTACACCTTC. As protein: CASQNTFYGYTF.

The genes are TRBV28 and TRBJ2-5; TRBD2 matches 11 bases. Germline V CDR1 and CDR2: MDHEN, SYDVKM. Trimming took 2 bases from V and 6 from J; bases not matched to a gene: 5. This CDR3 region has 15 residues. CDR3 loop: CASSLGTSGIQTQYF. For the CDR3, the DNA is TGTGCCAGCAGTTTAGGGACTAGCGGTATTCAGACCCAGTACTTC.

The CDR3: CASSLEGLAGGLPYNEQFF. The CDR3 DNA reads as TGTGCCAGCAGCTTAGAGGGACTAGCGGGAGGGCTTCCCTACAATGAGCAGTTCTTC. The chain has TRBV7-8 and TRBJ2-1, with 16 bases matching TRBD2. V trimming: 1 base; J trimming: 2 bases; junction bases outside the gene matches: 5. The CDR3 consists of 19 residues. CDR1 is SGHVS and CDR2 is FQNEAQ in the germline V gene.

The V gene is TRBV5-4, the J gene TRBJ2-5; D may be TRBD2 (6 bases). Per the germline V gene, CDR1 is SGHNT and CDR2 is YYREEE (reference sequence). The V gene lost 0 bases and the J gene lost 3 bases, with 12 bases spanning the gap. The length of the CDR3 is 15 residues. In DNA form, the CDR3 reads TGTGCCAGCAGCTTGGGGTCCCGGAGGGAAGAGACCCAGTACTTC. Its translation: CASSLGSRREETQYF.

The chain carries TRBV18 and TRBJ2-7, with 8 bases identical to TRBD2. The V and J ends lost 6 bases and 6 bases, in that order; junction bases with no gene match: 10. The V gene's germline CDR1 is KGHSH and CDR2 LQKENI. The CDR3 length is 14 residues. CDR3 nucleotides: TGTGCCAGCTCCCTGACAGCGGGAGTTGGCGAGCAGTACTTC. This encodes CASSLTAGVGEQYF.

V and J are TRBV12-3 or TRBV12-4 and TRBJ2-7; weak D call: TRBD2 (6 bases). V was shortened by 2 bases and J by 7 bases, with 12 bases between the two germline ends. The length of the CDR3 is 13 residues. The CDR3: CASSLLLEGEQYF. As DNA, the CDR3 is TGTGCCAGCAGTTTACTTCTGGAGGGGGAGCAGTACTTC.

This chain connects TRBV30 to TRBJ2-7; 8 nucleotides line up with TRBD2. Per the germline V gene, CDR1 is GTSNPN and CDR2 is SVGIG (reference sequence). With V trimmed by 3 bases and J by 1 base, 11 bases remained unmatched. The CDR3 totals 16 residues. CDR3 coding DNA: TGTGCCTGGAGGCGCCAGGTCGGGGGGGTATCCTACGAGCAGTACTTC. Its protein product is CAWRRQVGGVSYEQYF.

Points on this clone: The same CDR3 also results from other DNA sequences found in this sample. V gene TRBV5-5 combines with J gene TRBJ1-5, with 7 bases lining up with TRBD1. Losses at the gene ends were 4 bases for V and 0 bases for J; bases not matched to a gene: 4. CDR1 is SGHKS and CDR2 is YYEKEE in the germline V gene (reference sequence). The CDR3 totals 15 residues. The CDR3 coding sequence is TGTGCCAGCAGCCTGACAGGGTTTAGCAATCAGCCCCAGCATTTT. Translated, it gives CASSLTGFSNQPQHF.

The chain recombines TRBV24-1 with TRBJ2-1; 9 bases are a match to TRBD2. V was clipped by 2 bases and J by 5 bases; unmatched bases: 9. CDR1 is KGHDR, CDR2 SFDVKD, per germline. The CDR3 has 17 residues. DNA for the CDR3: TGTGCCACCAGTGATTCGGCGTTAGCGGGAGTCCACAATGAGCAGTTCTTC. Translation: CATSDSALAGVHNEQFF.

The V and J genes are TRBV21-1 and TRBJ2-3; TRBD1 is taken as the D call from the table, unchecked against the DNA. TRBV21-1 is a pseudogene. The CDR3 totals 22 residues. CDR3 region: CASSKARQGSSRGELSTDTQYF. The CDR3 DNA reads as TGTGCCAGCAGCAAAGCCAGACAGGGTTCGTCGCGCGGGGAGCTAAGCACAGATACGCAGTATTTT.

This sequence joins TRBV11-1 and TRBJ1-1; 9 positions agree with TRBD1. With 5 bases clipped from V and 4 bases from J, the junction kept 5 bases outside the gene matches. The CDR3 is 14 residues long. The germline V gene encodes CDR1 SGHAT and CDR2 FQDESV (reference sequence). The chain's CDR3 is CASSILTGGTEAFF. In DNA form, the CDR3 reads TGTGCCAGCAGCATATTGACAGGGGGCACTGAAGCTTTCTTT.

V gene TRBV7-8 combines with J gene TRBJ2-7; D gene ambiguous. Trimming removed 0 bases from V and 3 bases from J, with 6 bases in between. The CDR3 length is 13 residues. The germline gives CDR1 SGHVS, CDR2 FQNEAQ. CDR3 DNA sequence: TGTGCCAGCAGCTTAGCATCGGTCTACGAGCAGTACTTC. Translating it yields CASSLASVYEQYF.

The CDR3 DNA reads as TGTGCCAGCAGCCAGGTAGGAGATGAAGCTTTCTTT. This codes for CASSQVGDEAFF. The chain uses TRBV3-1 (or the pseudogene TRBV3-2) and TRBJ1-1; no clear D. Germline CDR1 is LGHDT and CDR2 is YNNKEL (reference sequence). CDR3 length equals 12 residues. V gave up 3 bases and J gave up 7 bases, with 9 bases separating them.

This chain links TRBV4-2 with TRBJ2-2; TRBD2 might be the D (6 bases). Deletions cut 6 bases from V and 3 bases from J, with 17 bases between. The CDR3 extends over 16 amino acids. The germline V gene has CDR1 LGHNA and CDR2 YNFKEQ. CDR3 nucleotides: TGTGCCAGCAGGGTACTAGCTCCGGGTGACACCGGGGAGCTGTTTTTT. It yields the protein CASRVLAPGDTGELFF.

V gene TRBV2 combines with J gene TRBJ2-3; 9 bases align to TRBD2. Germline CDR1 reads SNHLY; CDR2 reads FYNNEI. V lost 8 bases and J lost 2; bases outside the gene matches: 5. This CDR3 has 14 amino acids. The CDR3 protein is CASSREGATDTQYF. CDR3 in DNA: TGTGCCAGCTCGCGGGAGGGGGCCACAGATACGCAGTATTTT.

This sequence joins TRBV6-6 and TRBJ2-7; 8 bases agree with TRBD2. This CDR3 is built from 15 residues. J was trimmed by 0 bases and V by 7 bases; bases with no gene match: 8. Germline loops: CDR1 MNHNY, CDR2 SVGAGI (reference sequence). For the CDR3, the DNA is TGTGCCAGCAAGGAAGCGGGGGTGAGCTCCTACGAGCAGTACTTC. This encodes CASKEAGVSSYEQYF.